This TCR beta chain was identified during a study of blood T cell repertoires in COVID-19. Study-level information: Some COVID-19 samples were acute and others convalescent; all came from the United States, Italy and Spain. T cells, B-cell-depleted T cells, or PBMCs provided the cDNA or gDNA that served as material.

The CDR3 spans 15 residues. Trimming took off 6 bases at V and 7 bases at J, with 20 bases between the two ends. Germline assignment: CDR1 SNHLY and CDR2 FYNNEI. This clone was counted a single time. Only in-frame clones appear in the TCRdb table, and some are missing; sequencing was by immunoSEQ multiplex PCR. The sample consists of more than 250,000 clones, approximately 86% of them appearing once. Participants were aged roughly 18 to 90 years, lived in 24 US areas, and enrolled virtually. This sequence was found in a woman under 30 who had recovered from COVID-19. Sequenced material: PBMCs or T cells enriched from blood (not recorded which). The genes are TRBV2 and TRBJ2-3; maybe TRBD2 (7 bases). CDR3 coding DNA: TGTGCCAGCAGAAGGTCCTGGGGGAGGGACAATACGCAGTATTTT. Encoded protein: CASRRSWGRDNTQYF. The full variable domain, in which reference TRBV2 and TRBJ2-3 provide the parts outside the CDR3, is EPEVTQTPSHQVTQMGQEVILRCVPISNHLYFYWYRQILGQKVEFLVSFYNNEISEKSEIFDDQFSVERPDGSNFTLKIRSTKLEDSAMYFCASRRSWGRDNTQYFGPGTRLTVL.